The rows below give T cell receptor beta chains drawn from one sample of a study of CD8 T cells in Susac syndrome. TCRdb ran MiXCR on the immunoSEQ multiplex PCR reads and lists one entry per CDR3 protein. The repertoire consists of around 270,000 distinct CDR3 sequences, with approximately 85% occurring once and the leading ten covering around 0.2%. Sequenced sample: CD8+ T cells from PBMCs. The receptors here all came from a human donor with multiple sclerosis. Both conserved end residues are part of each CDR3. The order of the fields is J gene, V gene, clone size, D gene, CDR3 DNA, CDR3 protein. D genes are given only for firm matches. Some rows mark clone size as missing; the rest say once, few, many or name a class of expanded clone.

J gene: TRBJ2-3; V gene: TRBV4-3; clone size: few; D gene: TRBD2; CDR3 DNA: TGCGCCAGCAGCCACAATCAGGGCTCAGCGGGAGGGCCCGCAGATACGCAGTATTTT; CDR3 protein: CASSHNQGSAGGPADTQYF
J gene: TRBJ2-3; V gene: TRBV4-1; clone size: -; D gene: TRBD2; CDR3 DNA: TGCGCCAGCAGAGGAGCGGGAGGAGGCACAGATACGCAGTATTTT; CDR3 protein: CASRGAGGGTDTQYF
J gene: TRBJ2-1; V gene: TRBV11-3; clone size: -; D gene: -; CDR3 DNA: TGTGCCAGCAGCCCATCAGGGAACAATGAGCAGTTCTTC; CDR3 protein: CASSPSGNNEQFF
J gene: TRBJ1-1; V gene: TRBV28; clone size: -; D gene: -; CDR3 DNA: TGTGCCAGCACCCGTGTTACTGAAGCTTTCTTT; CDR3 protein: CASTRVTEAFF
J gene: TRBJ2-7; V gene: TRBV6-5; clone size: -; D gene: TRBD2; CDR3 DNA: TGTGCCAGCAGTTACGGCGCCAGCGGGAGTCCCTCCTACGAGCAGTACTTC; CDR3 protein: CASSYGASGSPSYEQYF
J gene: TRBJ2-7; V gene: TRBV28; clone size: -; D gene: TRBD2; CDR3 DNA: TGTGCCAGCAGTCCCTCGGGGAGTCTAGCGGACTACTCCTACGAGCAGTACTTC; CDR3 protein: CASSPSGSLADYSYEQYF
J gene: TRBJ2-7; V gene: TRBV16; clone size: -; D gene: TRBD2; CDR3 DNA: TGTGCCAGCAGCCAATCTGGTGGACTAGTGCCCCCCTACGAGCAGTACTTC; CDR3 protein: CASSQSGGLVPPYEQYF
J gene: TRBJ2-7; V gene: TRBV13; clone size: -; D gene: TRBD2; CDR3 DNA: TGTGCCAGCAGCTCGAAGGGGAGGGACTACGAGCAGTACTTC; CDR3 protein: CASSSKGRDYEQYF
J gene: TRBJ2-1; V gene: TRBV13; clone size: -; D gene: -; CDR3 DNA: TGTGCCAGCAGCCTCTCCTCGTGGGGGATCGTTGAGCAGTTCTTC; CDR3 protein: CASSLSSWGIVEQFF
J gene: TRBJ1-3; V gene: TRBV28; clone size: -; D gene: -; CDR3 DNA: TGTGCCAGCAGTCGTGACTTAAACTCTGGAAACACCATATATTTT; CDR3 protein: CASSRDLNSGNTIYF
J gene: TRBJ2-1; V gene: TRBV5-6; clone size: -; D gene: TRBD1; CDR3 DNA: TGTGCCAGCAGCTGGGACAGGGGGAATGAGCAGCTCTTC; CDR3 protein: CASSWDRGNEQLF
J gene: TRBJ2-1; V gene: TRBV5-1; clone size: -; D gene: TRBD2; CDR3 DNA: TGCGCCAGCAGCATGACTAGCGGGAGGGGTGAGCAGTTCTTC; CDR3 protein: CASSMTSGRGEQFF
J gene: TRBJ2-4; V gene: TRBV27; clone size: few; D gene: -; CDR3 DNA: TGTGCCAGCAGTTTAGGTGTGGCCAAAAACATTCAGTACTTC; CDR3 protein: CASSLGVAKNIQYF
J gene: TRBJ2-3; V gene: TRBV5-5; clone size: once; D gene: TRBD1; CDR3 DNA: TGTGCCAGCAGCTTGGGTGACAGGGGAGTGTCGGCCACAGATACGCAGTATTTT; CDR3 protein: CASSLGDRGVSATDTQYF
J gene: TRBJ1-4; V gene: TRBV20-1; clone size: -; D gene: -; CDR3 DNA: TGCAGTGCTAGAGTTAGCTGGGGAGGGGAAAAACTGTTTTTT; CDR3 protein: CSARVSWGGEKLFF
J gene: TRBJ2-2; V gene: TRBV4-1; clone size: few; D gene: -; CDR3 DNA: TGCGCCAGCAGCCATCCACCGGGGCGCGGGGAGCTGTTTTTT; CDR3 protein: CASSHPPGRGELFF
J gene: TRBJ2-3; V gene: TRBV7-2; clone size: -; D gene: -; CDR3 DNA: TGTGCCAGCAGCTTAGCTTGGGTCGGAACAGATACGCAGTATTTT; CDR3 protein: CASSLAWVGTDTQYF
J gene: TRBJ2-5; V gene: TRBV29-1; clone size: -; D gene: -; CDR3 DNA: TGCAGCGTTGGAGGGTACGAGACCCAGTACTTC; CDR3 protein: CSVGGYETQYF
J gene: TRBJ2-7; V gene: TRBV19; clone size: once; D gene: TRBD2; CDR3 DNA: TGTGCCAGTAGCCCTGGGACTAGCGGGACCACGCAGCAGTACTTC; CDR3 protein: CASSPGTSGTTQQYF
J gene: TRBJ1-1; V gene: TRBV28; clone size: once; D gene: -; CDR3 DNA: TGTGCCAGCAGAAAAGGTGGAGATACTGAAGCTTTCTTT; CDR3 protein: CASRKGGDTEAFF